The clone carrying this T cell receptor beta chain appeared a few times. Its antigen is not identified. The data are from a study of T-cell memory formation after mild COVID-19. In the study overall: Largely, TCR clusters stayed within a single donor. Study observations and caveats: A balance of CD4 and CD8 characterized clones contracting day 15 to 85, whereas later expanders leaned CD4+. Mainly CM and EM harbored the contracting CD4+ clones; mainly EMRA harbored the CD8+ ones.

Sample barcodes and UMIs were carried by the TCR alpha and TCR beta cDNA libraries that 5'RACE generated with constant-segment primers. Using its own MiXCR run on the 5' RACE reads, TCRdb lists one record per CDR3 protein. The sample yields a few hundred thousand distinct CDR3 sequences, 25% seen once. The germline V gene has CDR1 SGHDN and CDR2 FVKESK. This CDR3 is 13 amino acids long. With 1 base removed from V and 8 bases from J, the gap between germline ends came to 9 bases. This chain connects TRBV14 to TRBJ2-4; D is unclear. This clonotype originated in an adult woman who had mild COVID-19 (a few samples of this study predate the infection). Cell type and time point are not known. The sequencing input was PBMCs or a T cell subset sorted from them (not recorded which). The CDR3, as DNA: TGTGCCAGCAGCCAAGGCCTGGCAGACATTCAGTACTTC. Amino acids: CASSQGLADIQYF.